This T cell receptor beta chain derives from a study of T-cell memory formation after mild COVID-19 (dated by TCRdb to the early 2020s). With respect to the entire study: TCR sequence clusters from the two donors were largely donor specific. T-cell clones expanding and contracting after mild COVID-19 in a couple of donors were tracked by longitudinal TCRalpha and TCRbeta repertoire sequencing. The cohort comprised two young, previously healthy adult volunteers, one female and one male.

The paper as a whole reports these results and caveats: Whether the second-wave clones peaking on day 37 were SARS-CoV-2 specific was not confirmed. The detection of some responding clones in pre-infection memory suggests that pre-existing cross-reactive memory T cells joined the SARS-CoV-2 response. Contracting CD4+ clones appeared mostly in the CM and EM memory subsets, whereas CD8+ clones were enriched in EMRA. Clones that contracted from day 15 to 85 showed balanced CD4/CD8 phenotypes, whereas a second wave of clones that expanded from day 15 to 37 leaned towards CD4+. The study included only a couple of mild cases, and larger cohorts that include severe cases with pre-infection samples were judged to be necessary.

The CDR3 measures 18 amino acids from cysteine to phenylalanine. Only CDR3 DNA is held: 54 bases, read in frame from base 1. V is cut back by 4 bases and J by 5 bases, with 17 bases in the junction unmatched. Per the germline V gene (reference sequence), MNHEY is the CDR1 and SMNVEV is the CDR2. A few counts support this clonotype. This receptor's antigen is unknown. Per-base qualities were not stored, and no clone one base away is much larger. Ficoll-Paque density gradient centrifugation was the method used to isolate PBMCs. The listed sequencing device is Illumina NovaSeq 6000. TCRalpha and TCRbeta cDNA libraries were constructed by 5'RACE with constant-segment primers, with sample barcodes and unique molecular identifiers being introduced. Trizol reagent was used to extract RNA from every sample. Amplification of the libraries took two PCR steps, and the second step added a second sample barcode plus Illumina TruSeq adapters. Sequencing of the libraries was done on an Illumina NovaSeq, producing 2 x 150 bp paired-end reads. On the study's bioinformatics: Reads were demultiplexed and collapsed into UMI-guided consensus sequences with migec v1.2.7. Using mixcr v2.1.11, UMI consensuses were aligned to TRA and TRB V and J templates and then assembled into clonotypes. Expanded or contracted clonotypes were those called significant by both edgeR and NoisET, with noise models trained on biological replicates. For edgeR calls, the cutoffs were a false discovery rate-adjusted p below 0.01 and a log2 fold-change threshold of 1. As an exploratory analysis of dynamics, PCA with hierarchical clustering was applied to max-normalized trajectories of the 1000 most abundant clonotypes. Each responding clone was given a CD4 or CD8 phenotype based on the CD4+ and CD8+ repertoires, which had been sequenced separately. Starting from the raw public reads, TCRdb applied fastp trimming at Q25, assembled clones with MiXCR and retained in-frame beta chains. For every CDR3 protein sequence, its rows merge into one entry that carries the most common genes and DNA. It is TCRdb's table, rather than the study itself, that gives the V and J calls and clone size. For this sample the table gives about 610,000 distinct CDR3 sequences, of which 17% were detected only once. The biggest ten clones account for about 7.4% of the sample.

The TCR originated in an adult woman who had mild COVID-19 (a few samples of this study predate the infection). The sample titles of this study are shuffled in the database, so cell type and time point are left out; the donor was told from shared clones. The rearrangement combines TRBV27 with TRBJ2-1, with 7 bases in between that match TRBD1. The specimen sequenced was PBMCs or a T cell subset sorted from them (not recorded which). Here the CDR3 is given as CASSSAQIRDRKDNEQFF. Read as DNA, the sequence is TGTGCCAGCAGTTCGGCCCAGATCCGGGACAGAAAAGACAATGAGCAGTTCTTC.